A single sample is the source of the 27 T cell receptor beta chains below, sequenced in a study of cytomegalovirus exposure and HLA in healthy donors. The PCR was carried out with 60 Vbeta primers and 13 Jbeta primers. Data came from immunoSEQ multiplex PCR; TCRdb stores just in-frame clones and leaves some out. This table holds about 140,000 clones, about four fifths found once. The sample was PBMCs. The origin of the receptors is a woman aged 18-35 years in good health and CMV-seropositive.

This clone was seen only once. This sequence joins TRBV5-4 and TRBJ1-3, with D perhaps matching TRBD1 (5 bases). The CDR3 length is 15 residues. CDR1 and CDR2 from the germline V gene are SGHNT and YYREEE (reference sequence). V gave up 3 bases and J gave up 0 bases, with 10 bases separating them. The CDR3: CASSWQGSSGNTIYF. DNA for the CDR3: TGTGCCAGCAGCTGGCAGGGTAGCTCTGGAAACACCATATATTTT.

The chain links TRBV10-3 to TRBJ2-7, with D uncertain. The V end lost 6 bases, the J end lost 2 bases, and 17 bases lay between the germline ends. Germline-derived CDR1 and CDR2 are ENHRY and SYGVKD. This CDR3 region has 15 residues. CDR3 in amino acids: CAISERLDGTYEQYF. The CDR3 DNA sequence: TGTGCCATCAGCGAGCGACTTGACGGAACCTACGAGCAGTACTTC.

The rearrangement uses TRBV18 and TRBJ1-4; TRBD1 matches 11 bases. V trimming: 0 bases; J trimming: 8 bases; junction bases outside the gene matches: 2. The CDR3 runs 15 residues. The germline gives CDR1 KGHSH, CDR2 LQKENI. Here the CDR3 DNA reads TGTGCCAGCTCACCACCGGGGGACAGGGGGGAAAAACTGTTTTTT. Translation gives CASSPPGDRGEKLFF.

The genes are TRBV7-2 and TRBJ2-7; 9 bases are a match to TRBD1. V trimming: 6 bases; J trimming: 2 bases; junction bases outside the gene matches: 11. This CDR3 comprises 16 residues. Germline CDR1 is SGHTA and CDR2 is FQGNSA. The CDR3, as DNA: TGTGCCAGCAGTTGGATCGGGACAGGGCTCACCTACGAGCAGTACTTC. It translates to CASSWIGTGLTYEQYF.

The J gene is TRBJ2-1, the V gene TRBV5-6, with 13 positions matching TRBD2. The ends lost 4 bases at V and 6 bases at J; junction bases unmatched: 4. CDR3 length: 15 amino acids. Per the germline V gene, CDR1 is SGHDT and CDR2 is YYEEEE. CDR3 DNA sequence: TGTGCCAGCAGCGGGGGGACTAGCGGGGTCAATGAGCAGTTCTTC. It codes for CASSGGTSGVNEQFF.

V and J are TRBV7-8 and TRBJ2-1; tentative D call: TRBD1 (6 bases). The germline gives CDR1 SGHVS, CDR2 FQNEAQ. This CDR3 is 16 amino acids long. V lost 0 bases to trimming and J lost 4 bases, with 13 bases between them. The CDR3 loop is CASSLARGWEYNEQFF. DNA of the CDR3: TGTGCCAGCAGCTTAGCTAGGGGGTGGGAGTACAATGAGCAGTTCTTC.

V gene TRBV6-1 combines with J gene TRBJ2-3, with 12 bases that match TRBD2. This CDR3 is built from 15 residues. CDR1 MNHNS and CDR2 SASEGT come from the germline V gene. Losses at the gene ends were 1 base for V and 6 bases for J; bases not matched to a gene: 2. DNA for the CDR3: TGTGCCAGCAGTGAAGTCCTAGCGGGGGGGGATACGCAGTATTTT. Protein sequence: CASSEVLAGGDTQYF.

This sequence joins TRBV28 and TRBJ2-2, with no clear D. Per the germline V gene, CDR1 is MDHEN and CDR2 is SYDVKM. The CDR3 spans 12 residues. V was shortened by 2 bases and J by 8 bases, with 6 bases between the two germline ends. The chain's CDR3 is CASSLVRGELFF. The DNA for the CDR3 is TGTGCCAGCAGTTTAGTACGGGGGGAGCTGTTTTTT.

V and J are TRBV25-1 and TRBJ2-1; 8 nucleotides line up with TRBD2. The ends lost 4 bases at V and 5 bases at J; junction bases unmatched: 10. Germline assignment: CDR1 MGHDK and CDR2 SYGVNS. The CDR3 runs to 16 residues. The CDR3 coding sequence is TGTGCCAGCAGTGGATCGGGGGGGCCTATCCACAATGAGCAGTTCTTC. It codes for CASSGSGGPIHNEQFF.

The V and J genes are TRBV5-6 and TRBJ1-5; possibly TRBD1 for D (6 bases). The V gene lost 6 bases and the J gene lost 7 bases, with 23 bases spanning the gap. CDR3 size: 16 residues. CDR1 and CDR2 (germline): SGHDT, YYEEEE. This CDR3 reads CASTKISGGREQPQHF. In DNA form, the CDR3 reads TGTGCCAGCACCAAAATTTCCGGGGGGCGGGAGCAGCCCCAGCATTTT.

The J gene is TRBJ1-1, the V gene TRBV6-6; D is perhaps TRBD1 (6 bases). CDR1 is MNHNY and CDR2 is SVGAGI in the germline V gene (reference sequence). Trimming left V 4 bases short and J 3 bases short, with 9 bases between. The length of the CDR3 is 13 residues. CDR3 nucleotide sequence: TGTGCCAGCAGTTTCGAGGGGGACACTGAAGCTTTCTTT. Encoded protein: CASSFEGDTEAFF.

This clone has just a few counts. The chain links TRBV6-1 to TRBJ1-2; perhaps TRBD1 as D (6 bases). V shed 6 bases and J shed 8 bases, with 16 bases lying between them. This CDR3 has 13 amino acids. Germline assignment: CDR1 MNHNS and CDR2 SASEGT. CDR3 region: CASRPSGAGGYTF. The DNA for the CDR3 is TGTGCCAGCAGGCCCTCAGGGGCAGGGGGCTACACCTTC.

This chain joins TRBV4-1 and TRBJ2-3; 8 nucleotides line up with TRBD2. This CDR3 is built from 15 residues. Germline CDR1 is MGHRA and CDR2 is YSYEKL. V trimming: 4 bases; J trimming: 2 bases; junction bases outside the gene matches: 5. The CDR3 nucleotides are TGCGCCAGCAGCCGGATTAGCGGGGACACAGATACGCAGTATTTT. It encodes CASSRISGDTDTQYF.

J is TRBJ2-7 and V is TRBV6-5; weak D call: TRBD2 (6 bases). The V end was cut by 5 bases, the J end by 4 bases, with 12 bases between. This CDR3 is 13 amino acids long. The V gene's germline CDR1 is MNHEY and CDR2 SVGAGI. CDR3 in DNA: TGTGCCAGCAGTCGGACCAGCGGGTACGAGCAGTACTTC. Residues: CASSRTSGYEQYF.

V usage is TRBV6-1 and J usage is TRBJ1-2; 8 nucleotides agree with TRBD1. With V trimmed by 0 bases and J by 4 bases, 7 bases remained unmatched. The CDR3 contains 16 residues. From germline, CDR1 is MNHNS and CDR2 SASEGT. CDR3 region: CASSEAGQGVGYGYTF. The CDR3 DNA sequence: TGTGCCAGCAGTGAAGCTGGACAGGGCGTAGGCTATGGCTACACCTTC.

This clone came up once. V gene TRBV29-1 combines with J gene TRBJ1-2; D gene unclear. Between the trimmed V and J ends, which lost 2 bases and 5 bases, there was a span of 18 bases. The CDR3 sequence is 15 residues long. Looked up from germline, CDR1 is SQVTM and CDR2 is ANQGSEA. CDR3 protein: CSVELAGNNKYGYTF. DNA for the CDR3: TGCAGCGTTGAACTAGCAGGAAATAATAAGTATGGCTACACCTTC.

The chain employs TRBV19 and TRBJ1-5, with a weak D call TRBD1 (6 bases). The CDR3 runs to 13 residues. Trimming removed 7 bases from V and 7 bases from J, with 14 bases in between. Looked up from germline, CDR1 is LNHDA and CDR2 is SQIVND (reference sequence). The DNA of the CDR3 is TGTGCCAGTAAAGAGGGGGGGTTGCAGCCCCAGCATTTT. Translating gives CASKEGGLQPQHF.

J is TRBJ1-6 and V is TRBV2; perhaps TRBD1 as D (5 bases). The CDR3 runs to 15 residues. Germline CDR1 is SNHLY and CDR2 is FYNNEI. Trimming took 6 bases from V and 8 from J, leaving 17 bases between them. The CDR3 DNA follows: TGTGCCAGCAGCCCTAGGGGCAGGGACTATTCACCCCTCCACTTT. Translating gives CASSPRGRDYSPLHF. The full variable domain, its missing parts supplied by reference TRBV2 and TRBJ1-6, is EPEVTQTPSHQVTQMGQEVILRCVPISNHLYFYWYRQILGQKVEFLVSFYNNEISEKSEIFDDQFSVERPDGSNFTLKIRSTKLEDSAMYFCASSPRGRDYSPLHFGNGTRLTVT.

This clone was seen just once. The chain is built from TRBV10-3 and TRBJ2-1, with a weak D call TRBD1 (6 bases). Trimming cost V 8 bases and J 2 bases, with 13 bases left between them. The CDR3 spans 14 residues. The germline gives CDR1 ENHRY, CDR2 SYGVKD. The CDR3 is CAIRPGQTYNEQFF. The CDR3 DNA reads TGTGCCATCCGCCCCGGACAGACCTACAATGAGCAGTTCTTC.

This clone was found a few times. The chain combines TRBV21-1 with TRBJ2-3; TRBD2, the table's D call, lacks a check against the DNA. TRBV21-1 is described as a pseudogene. The length of the CDR3 is 14 residues. The CDR3 is CASIGLLRTDTQYF. The CDR3 nucleotides are TGTGCCAGCATAGGCTTACTACGCACAGATACGCAGTATTTT.

This clone came up a few times. This chain connects TRBV4-3 to TRBJ1-6; maybe TRBD1 (5 bases). Germline V gene lookup returns CDR1 LGHNA and CDR2 YSLEER. The CDR3 extends over 16 amino acids. The V end lost 6 bases, the J end lost 0 bases, and 12 bases lay between the germline ends. In nucleotides, the CDR3 is TGCGCCAGCAGTGGTGGGGGGAGCTCCTATAATTCACCCCTCCACTTT. Encoded protein: CASSGGGSSYNSPLHF.

The chain links TRBV4-1 to TRBJ1-2; maybe TRBD1 (6 bases). Germline CDR1 reads MGHRA; CDR2 reads YSYEKL. The length of the CDR3 is 19 residues. With 5 bases removed from V and 6 bases from J, the gap between germline ends came to 31 bases. CDR3 sequence reads: CASSSVLRSGREKGDGYTF. The CDR3 DNA sequence: TGCGCCAGCAGCTCCGTCCTTAGGTCGGGGCGCGAAAAGGGGGATGGCTACACCTTC.

The CDR3 spells CASSSWGRNCEQYF. Here the CDR3 DNA reads TGTGCCAGCAGTTCGTGGGGCCGCAACTGCGAGCAGTACTTC. This sequence joins TRBV6-5 and TRBJ2-7; possibly TRBD1 for D (5 bases). The CDR3 consists of 14 residues. V was trimmed by 4 bases and J by 6 bases, leaving 16 bases between them. Looked up from germline, CDR1 is MNHEY and CDR2 is SVGAGI.

The J gene is TRBJ1-2, the V gene TRBV7-9; 7 bases are a match to TRBD1. The CDR3 runs to 15 residues. V shed 3 bases, J shed 2 bases, and the junction held 6 bases outside the gene matches. Germline V CDR1 and CDR2: SEHNR, FQNEAQ (reference sequence). The CDR3 coding sequence is TGTGCCAGCAGCTTCTCGGACAGGACCAACTATGGCTACACCTTC. Residues: CASSFSDRTNYGYTF.

The chain has TRBV6-5 and TRBJ2-1, with 7 positions matching TRBD1. The CDR3 length is 15 residues. V gave up 4 bases and J gave up 5 bases; unmatched junction bases: 8. The germline V gene has CDR1 MNHEY and CDR2 SVGAGI. CDR3 coding DNA: TGTGCCAGCAGTTTGGACAGGCTTGGTAACAATGAGCAGTTCTTC. Protein product: CASSLDRLGNNEQFF.

The rearrangement links TRBV19 to TRBJ1-2; D call uncertain. The ends were cut back, 2 bases at V and 11 bases at J, with 9 bases in the middle. Germline CDR1 LNHDA, CDR2 SQIVND (reference sequence). The length of the CDR3 is 11 residues. DNA for the CDR3: TGTGCCAGTAGTATATGGCAGTCATACACCTTC. It translates to CASSIWQSYTF.

The CDR3 protein is CASSQVRGAIPVNEQFF. In DNA, the CDR3 is TGCGCCAGCAGCCAAGTTCGGGGGGCCATCCCGGTCAATGAGCAGTTCTTC. V is TRBV4-1 and J is TRBJ2-1; perhaps TRBD2 as D (7 bases). Trimming cost V 1 base and J 6 bases, with 19 bases left between them. CDR1 MGHRA and CDR2 YSYEKL come from the germline V gene. The length of the CDR3 is 17 residues.